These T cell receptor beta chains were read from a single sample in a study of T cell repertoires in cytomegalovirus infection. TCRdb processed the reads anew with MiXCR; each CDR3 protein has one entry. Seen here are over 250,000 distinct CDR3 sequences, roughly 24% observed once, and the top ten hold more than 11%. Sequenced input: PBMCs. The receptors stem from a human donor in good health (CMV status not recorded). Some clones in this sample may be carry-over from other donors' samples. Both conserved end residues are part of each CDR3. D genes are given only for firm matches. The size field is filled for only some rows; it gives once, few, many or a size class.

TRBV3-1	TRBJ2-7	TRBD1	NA	TGTGCCAGCAGCCAATTTTGGACAGGGGAGTACGAGCAGTACTTC	CASSQFWTGEYEQYF
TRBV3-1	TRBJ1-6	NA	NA	TGTGCCAGCAGCCAAGGACGGAGCTCCTATAATTCACCCCTCCACTTT	CASSQGRSSYNSPLHF
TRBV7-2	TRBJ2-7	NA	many	TGTGCCAGCAGCTACCGGGACTTATATTCCGAGCAGTACTTC	CASSYRDLYSEQYF
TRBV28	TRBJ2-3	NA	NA	TGTGCCAGCACCCCAGAGGTAGGACGAACAGATACGCAGTATTTT	CASTPEVGRTDTQYF
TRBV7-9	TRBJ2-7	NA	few	TGTGCCAGCGGCTTCCTCGTAGGGGGACGGAACGAGCAGTACTTC	CASGFLVGGRNEQYF
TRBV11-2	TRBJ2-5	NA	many	TGTGCCAGCAGCTTTGGAAAGTGGGGCAGTCCACAAAGGGAGACCCAGTACTTC	CASSFGKWGSPQRETQYF
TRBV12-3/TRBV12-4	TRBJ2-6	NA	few	TGTGCCAGCAAATTGAGGGGTCGGAGCTCTGGGGCCAACGTCCTGACTTTC	CASKLRGRSSGANVLTF
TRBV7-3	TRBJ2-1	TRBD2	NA	TGTGCCAGCAGCGGGACTAGCGGGGGGAAGAGGGATGAGCAGTTCTTC	CASSGTSGGKRDEQFF
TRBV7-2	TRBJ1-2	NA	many	TGTGCCAGCAGCTTATCAAGGTGGGACTATGGCTACACCTTC	CASSLSRWDYGYTF
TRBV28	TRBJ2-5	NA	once	TGTGCCAGCAGTTTCGGAGAGCGGTACCAAGAGACCCAGTACTTC	CASSFGERYQETQYF
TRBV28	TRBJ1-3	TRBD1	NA	TGTGCCTGCGAATCAGGGGGCTCTGGAAACACCATATATTTT	CACESGGSGNTIYF
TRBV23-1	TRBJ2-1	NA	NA	TGCGCCGGACTACTGGAGCAGTTCTTC	CAGLLEQFF
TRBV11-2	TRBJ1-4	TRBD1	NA	TGTGCCAGCAGCTTGTCCGGGACAGGGTACGAAAAACTGTTTTTT	CASSLSGTGYEKLFF
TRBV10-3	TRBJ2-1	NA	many	TGTGCCATCACCAGGGGAGGCTCCTACAATGAGCAGTTCTTC	CAITRGGSYNEQFF
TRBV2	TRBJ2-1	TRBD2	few	TGTGCCAGCAAGAGCGGGGGCCCCTACAATGAGCAGTTCTTC	CASKSGGPYNEQFF
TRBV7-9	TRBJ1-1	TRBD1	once	TGTGCCAGCAGGGGACAGGGGAGGGGACGCACTGAAGCTTTCTTT	CASRGQGRGRTEAFF
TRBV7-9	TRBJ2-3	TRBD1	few	TGTGCCAGCAGCAGGACAGGGGCAAGGGATACGCAGTATTTT	CASSRTGARDTQYF
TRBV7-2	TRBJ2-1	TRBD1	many	TGTGCCAGCTCCAGGGGGGGACAGGGCAATGAGCAGTTCTTC	CASSRGGQGNEQFF
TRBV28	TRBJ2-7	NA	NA	TGTGCCAGCAGTTTTTATGGGTTGAGGGAGCAGTACTTC	CASSFYGLREQYF
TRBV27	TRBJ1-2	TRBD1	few	TGTGCCAGCAGTCCCCAACAGGGGTATGGCTACACCTTC	CASSPQQGYGYTF
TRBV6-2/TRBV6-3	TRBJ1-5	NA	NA	TGTGCCACCGCAACTGACAGACCTATATGGGGTCAGCCCCAGCATTTT	CATATDRPIWGQPQHF
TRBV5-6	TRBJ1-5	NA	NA	TGTGCCAGCAGCGTTGTCCAGGGTGGTCAGCCCCAGCATTTT	CASSVVQGGQPQHF
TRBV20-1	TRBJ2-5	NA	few	TGCAGTGCTAGGTACCCCGGGGGAAGAGAGACCCAGTACTTC	CSARYPGGRETQYF
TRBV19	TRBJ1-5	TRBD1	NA	TGTGCCAGCCGACAGGGCTTGTTCAATCAGCCCCAGCATTTT	CASRQGLFNQPQHF
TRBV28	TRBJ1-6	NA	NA	TGTGCCAGCACAGAGAATAATTCACCCCTCCACTTT	CASTENNSPLHF
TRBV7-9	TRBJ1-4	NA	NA	TGTGCCAGCAGCTCCCAGGGCAGCCCCGATGAAAAACTGTTTTTT	CASSSQGSPDEKLFF
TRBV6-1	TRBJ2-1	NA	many	TGTGCCAGCAGTGAAAACGTGAGGGGGGAGCAGTTCTTC	CASSENVRGEQFF
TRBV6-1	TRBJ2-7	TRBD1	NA	TGTGCCGCTGAACAGGGGGGCTATGTCGAGCAGTACTTC	CAAEQGGYVEQYF
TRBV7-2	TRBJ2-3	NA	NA	TGTGCCAGCAGCGCAAACCGGCCCCCGGGGGCGCAGTATTTT	CASSANRPPGAQYF
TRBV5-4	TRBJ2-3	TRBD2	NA	TGTGCCAGCAGCTTGGGACTAGCGGGGATAGGGGATACGCAGTATTTT	CASSLGLAGIGDTQYF
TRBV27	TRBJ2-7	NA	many	TGTGCCAGCAGTTTAGGGTCCGCCCCTCGCGAGCAGTACTTC	CASSLGSAPREQYF
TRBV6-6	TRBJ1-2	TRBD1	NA	TGTGCCAGCAGCCAGGGGGGCTTCGGCTACACCTTC	CASSQGGFGYTF
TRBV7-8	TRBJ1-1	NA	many	TGTGCCAGCAGCCCCGGGACGGTTGTGAACACTGAAGCTTTCTTT	CASSPGTVVNTEAFF
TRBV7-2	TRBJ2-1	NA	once	TGTGCCAGCAGCATAGCTAGTGACGTTCAGTTCTTC	CASSIASDVQFF
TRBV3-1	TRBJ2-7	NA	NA	TGTGCCAGCAGCCAAAATCGAGTCCGAAGCTCCTACGAGCAGTACTTC	CASSQNRVRSSYEQYF
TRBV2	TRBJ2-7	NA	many	TGTGCCAGCAGTGTATCCCCTCGCTACGAGCAGTACTTC	CASSVSPRYEQYF
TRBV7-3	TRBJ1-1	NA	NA	TGTGCCAGCAGCCTGGGCATGGGGGGTCAGGCTTTCTTT	CASSLGMGGQAFF
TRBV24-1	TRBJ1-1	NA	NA	TGTGCCACCGCAAGGGGTGTGAACACTGAAGCTTTCTTT	CATARGVNTEAFF
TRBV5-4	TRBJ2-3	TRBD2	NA	TGTGCCAGCAGCTTGGCCGGGACTAGCGGGGGCGGCACAGATACGCAGTATTTT	CASSLAGTSGGGTDTQYF
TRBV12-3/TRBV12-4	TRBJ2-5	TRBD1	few	TGTGCCGGGGAAAGGGGGCCACAAGAGACCCAGTACTTC	CAGERGPQETQYF
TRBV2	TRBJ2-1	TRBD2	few	TGTGCCAGCAGCAGACTAGCGACCCAACGGGGAGAGCAGTTCTTC	CASSRLATQRGEQFF
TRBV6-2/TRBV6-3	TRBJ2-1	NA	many	TGTGCCAGCTCTAGACCTTCCTACAATGAGCAGTTCTTC	CASSRPSYNEQFF
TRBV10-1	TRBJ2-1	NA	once	TGCGCCAGCAGAATCCGGGATATCCTGCCCGAGCAGTTCTTC	CASRIRDILPEQFF
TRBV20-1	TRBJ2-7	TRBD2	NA	TGCAGTGCTAGAGGCGGACTAGCGAGATCCTACGAGCAGTACTTC	CSARGGLARSYEQYF
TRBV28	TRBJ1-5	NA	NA	TGTGCCAGCAGTTTATCCCAGGGGTATCAGCCCCAGCATTTT	CASSLSQGYQPQHF
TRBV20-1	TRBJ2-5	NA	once	TGCAGTGCTAGTGGGGTACAAGAGACCCAGTACTTC	CSASGVQETQYF
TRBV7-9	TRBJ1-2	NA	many	TGTGCCAGCAGCCGGGACGGCCCCAGTGGCTACACCTTC	CASSRDGPSGYTF
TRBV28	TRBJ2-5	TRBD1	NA	TGTGCCAGCAGTTGGACAGGGGAGGAGACCCAGTACTTC	CASSWTGEETQYF
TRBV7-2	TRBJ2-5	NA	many	TGTGCCAGCAGCCACGGCGGGACTCTCCGACGGGAGACCCAGTACTTC	CASSHGGTLRRETQYF
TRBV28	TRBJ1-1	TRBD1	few	TGTGCCAGCAGTTTCTCCAACAGGGGGGGTGAAGCTTTCTTT	CASSFSNRGGEAFF
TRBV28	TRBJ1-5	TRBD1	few	TGTGCCAGCAGTTTATACCGACAGGGCCCAAGCAATCAGCCCCAGCATTTT	CASSLYRQGPSNQPQHF
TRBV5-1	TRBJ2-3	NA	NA	TGCGCCAGCAGCCATGGGACAATCCCAGATACGCAGTATTTT	CASSHGTIPDTQYF
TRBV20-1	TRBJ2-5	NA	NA	TGCAGTGCCCAAGAACGGGGCAGGGGCGGCAAGGCCCAGTACTTC	CSAQERGRGGKAQYF
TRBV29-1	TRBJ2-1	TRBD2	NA	TGCAGCGTCGCTTGGACTAGCGGGGGGACTAACAATGAGCAGTTCTTC	CSVAWTSGGTNNEQFF
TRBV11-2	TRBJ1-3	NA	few	TGTGCCAGCAGCTCCGGCGTTCGGGGCTCTGGAAACACCATATATTTT	CASSSGVRGSGNTIYF